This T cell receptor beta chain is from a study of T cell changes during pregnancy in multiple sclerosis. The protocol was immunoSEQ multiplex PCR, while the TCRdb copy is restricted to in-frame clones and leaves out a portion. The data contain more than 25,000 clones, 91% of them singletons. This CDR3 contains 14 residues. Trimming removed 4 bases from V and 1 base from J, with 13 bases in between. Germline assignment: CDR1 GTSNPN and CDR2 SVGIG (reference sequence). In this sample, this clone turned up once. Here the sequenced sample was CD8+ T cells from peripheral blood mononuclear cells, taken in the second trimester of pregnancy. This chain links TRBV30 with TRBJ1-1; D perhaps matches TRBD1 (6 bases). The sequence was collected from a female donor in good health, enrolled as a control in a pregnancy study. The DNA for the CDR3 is TGTGCCTGGAACCTCGGACAGACGAACACTGAAGCTTTCTTT. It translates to CAWNLGQTNTEAFF.